This T cell receptor beta chain was documented in a study of T cells in Graves' hyperthyroidism and ophthalmopathy. Study outcomes and limitations: Most thyroid clonotypes expanded above 0.001 appeared in blood too. For ophthalmopathy, model prediction preceded onset by a median about 6.2 months.

Regarding this clonotype: Its antigen is undetermined.

A patient was excluded if there was uncontrolled infection, other autoimmune disease, pregnancy or lactation. The study based diagnoses on clinical symptoms, serum thyroxine and TRAb, thyroid ultrasound and orbital computed tomography. This CDR3 has 16 residues. Germline assignment: CDR1 SGHVT and CDR2 SQSDAQ. V was clipped by 5 bases and J by 7 bases, with 23 bases between them. Using RNA transcripts as the source, TCR beta CDR3 regions were amplified. Researchers ran a first-round RT-PCR on the TCR CDR3 using the HTBI primer set. Each CDR3 protein gets one entry after TCRdb re-called the multiplex PCR reads with MiXCR. This repertoire shows about 700,000 distinct CDR3 sequences, 45% found once; its top ten account for less than 8.5%.

This TCR came from an adult man with Graves' disease, either hyperthyroidism or ophthalmopathy (not recorded which). This chain joins TRBV7-4 and TRBJ1-2; D unresolved. Sequencing used peripheral blood or thyroid tissue (not recorded which). CDR3 nucleotide sequence: TGTGCCAGCAGCCAAGATCGTGGAGACTTGCTGTCTGGCTACACCTTC. Residues: CASSQDRGDLLSGYTF. The full variable domain, rest sourced from reference TRBV7-4 and TRBJ1-2, is GAGVSQSPRYKVAKRGRDVALRCDSISGHVTLYWYRQTLGQGSEVLTYSQSDAQRDKSGRPSGRFSAERPERSVSTLKIQRTEQGDSAVYLCASSQDRGDLLSGYTFGSGTRLTVV.